This record covers a single T cell receptor (beta chain). Its target is not known. CDR3 length: 15 amino acids. The V and J ends lost 0 bases and 9 bases, in that order; junction bases with no gene match: 6. The germline V gene encodes CDR1 SGHVS and CDR2 FQNEAQ. PCR amplification relied on 60 Vbeta primers (plus 13 Jbeta primers). Clones were read by immunoSEQ multiplex PCR, and TCRdb kept only the in-frame ones, dropping some. The sample shows approximately 200,000 clones, 60% to 80% of them seen only once. These data originate in a study of cytomegalovirus exposure and HLA in healthy donors. Overall study context: There were roughly 120 million unique TCR beta sequences, drawn from about 179 million T cells, in an earlier analysis.

Study conclusions and caveats: Several of the most significant clusters appeared, in a later analysis, to be linked to common viral pathogens.

Nominal health characterized the donors when sampled, though unrecorded immune exposures were likely. V is TRBV7-8 and J is TRBJ2-1, with 9 bases fitting TRBD2. The sequenced material came from PBMCs. The sequence derives from a woman between 18 and 29 years old in good health and CMV-seronegative. DNA of the CDR3: TGTGCCAGCAGCTTAGCCTCGGGACTAGCTGTTGAGCAGTTCTTC. It encodes CASSLASGLAVEQFF.